This T cell receptor beta chain was observed in a study of OX40 agonist ivuxolimab in advanced cancers. Across the study: Hepatocellular carcinoma, melanoma, renal cell or head and neck cancer affected the dose-escalation patients. The mean age was 60 years, ranging from about 20 to 90, with around four fifths of participants male.

The method was immunoSEQ multiplex PCR; TCRdb's version includes in-frame clones alone and lacks a portion of them. The sample contains some 70,000 clones, 91% of which appear only once. Germline V gives CDR1 KGHSH, CDR2 LQKENI. This CDR3 has 15 amino acids. V shed 6 bases, J shed 0 bases, and the junction held 3 bases outside the gene matches. This sample comprised CD4+ or CD8+ T cells sorted from blood, obtained in a trial of the OX40 agonist ivuxolimab. This chain links TRBV18 with TRBJ2-1, with TRBD2 matching over 9 bases. This clonotype originated in an adult with an advanced solid tumor such as melanoma, head and neck, liver or kidney cancer. CDR3 amino acids: CASSLAGASYNEQFF. The DNA for the CDR3 is TGTGCCAGCTCCTTAGCGGGGGCCTCCTACAATGAGCAGTTCTTC.